This passage covers 15 T cell receptor beta chains from one sample sequenced in a study of regulatory T cells in long-lasting Graves disease. HTBI primers from iRepertoire and Arm-PCR of CDR3 regions yielded the TCR beta libraries. Each CDR3 protein is one row after TCRdb ran MiXCR on the multiplex PCR reads. The repertoire holds roughly 560,000 distinct CDR3 sequences, with around 13% as singletons. Regarding time point: newly diagnosed GD, antithyroid drugs for less than 3 months. After RNA was extracted from PBMCs, the TCR library was made from it. This sample was also put to use in a study of T cells in Graves' hyperthyroidism and ophthalmopathy.

The sample consisted of peripheral blood mononuclear cells (PBMCs), taken at new diagnosis, from a patient treated with antithyroid drugs. The receptors here all came from a woman between 25 and 40 years old with Graves disease.

Only one count was recorded for this clonotype. The junction differs from germline at one of its ends, possibly a read error. The rearrangement joins TRBV30 to TRBJ2-1; D might be TRBD1 or TRBD2, each matching 7 bases. CDR3 size: 13 residues. From germline, CDR1 is GTSNPN and CDR2 SVGIG (reference sequence). CDR3 in DNA: TGTGCCCGGAGTCGGCAGGGGGGGAATGAGCAGTTCTTC. Residues: CARSRQGGNEQFF. Full variable domain (missing parts from reference TRBV30 and TRBJ2-1): SQTIHQWPATLVQPVGSPLSLECTVEGTSNPNLYWYRQAAGRGLQLLFYSVGIGQISSEVPQNLSASRPQDRQFILSSKKLLLSDSGFYLCARSRQGGNEQFFGPGTRLTVL.

This clonotype was found many times. The V call is TRBV18, the J call TRBJ2-3; D unclear. The CDR3 extends over 15 amino acids. Trimming cost V 1 base and J 4 bases, with 12 bases left between them. Germline loops: CDR1 KGHSH, CDR2 LQKENI. The CDR3 reads CASSPLPRLPDTQYF. CDR3 nucleotides: TGTGCCAGCTCACCACTCCCCAGACTCCCAGATACGCAGTATTTT.

Many counts were recorded for this clonotype. The gene calls are TRBV20-1 and TRBJ1-2; possibly TRBD1 for D (6 bases). Trimming shortened V by 2 bases and J by 6 bases, and 16 bases separated the two germline ends. From germline, CDR1 is DFQATT and CDR2 SNEGSKA (reference sequence). The CDR3 is 14 amino acids. The CDR3 region is CSARSSQGAHGYTF. CDR3 DNA: TGCAGTGCTAGAAGTTCACAGGGAGCTCATGGCTACACCTTC.

The V and J genes are TRBV6-2 or TRBV6-3 and TRBJ2-4, with a weak D call TRBD1 (5 bases). The CDR3 extends over 12 amino acids. Trimming shortened V by 4 bases and J by 12 bases, and 13 bases separated the two germline ends. CDR1 is MNHEY and CDR2 is SVGEGT in the germline V gene. The CDR3 nucleotides read TGTGCCAGCAGTTCGACCAGGGCAACTCAGTACTTC. Its translation: CASSSTRATQYF.

This clonotype has more than one count but fewer than ten. The CDR3 coding sequence is TGTGCCAGCAGCTGGGGACTAGCGGGGAGCACAGATACGCAGTATTTT. This codes for CASSWGLAGSTDTQYF. The chain carries TRBV7-2 and TRBJ2-3; 13 bases are a match to TRBD2. The germline V gene encodes CDR1 SGHTA and CDR2 FQGNSA. The CDR3 runs 16 residues. The ends lost 4 bases at V and 0 bases at J; junction bases unmatched: 1.

On this clonotype itself: The likely explanation is a read error, given a far larger clone one base away. The chain combines TRBV11-2 with TRBJ1-6; 11 bases are shared with TRBD1. V dropped 1 base and J dropped 7; count of bases not matched to a gene: 3. The CDR3 runs to 16 residues. Looked up from germline, CDR1 is SGHAT and CDR2 is FQNNGV. DNA of the CDR3: TGTGCCAGCAGCTTAGGGACAGGGGGCGGAAATTCACCCCTCCACTTT. It yields the protein CASSLGTGGGNSPLHF.

The rearrangement joins TRBV5-1 to TRBJ2-5, with D possibly being TRBD1 (6 bases). CDR1 SGHRS and CDR2 YFSETQ come from the germline V gene. This CDR3 has 15 residues. Between the trimmed V and J ends, which lost 7 bases and 0 bases, there was a span of 16 bases. The CDR3 sequence: CASRVGGMYQETQYF. DNA of the CDR3: TGCGCCAGCCGTGTAGGGGGTATGTACCAAGAGACCCAGTACTTC. Filled out from reference TRBV5-1 and TRBJ2-5, the complete variable domain reads KAGVTQTPRYLIKTRGQQVTLSCSPISGHRSVSWYQQTPGQGLQFLFEYFSETQRNKGNFPGRFSGRQFSNSRSEMNVSTLELGDSALYLCASRVGGMYQETQYFGPGTRLLVL.

The table lists this clonotype with many counts. V gene TRBV2 combines with J gene TRBJ1-2, with no clear D. This CDR3 spans 13 amino acids. The V gene lost 2 bases and the J gene lost 5 bases, with 9 bases spanning the gap. CDR1 is SNHLY, CDR2 FYNNEI, per germline. The CDR3 DNA reads as TGTGCCAGCAGTGAATACAGTATGTATGGCTACACCTTC. Translating it yields CASSEYSMYGYTF. The whole variable domain, filled in from reference TRBV2 and TRBJ1-2, reads EPEVTQTPSHQVTQMGQEVILRCVPISNHLYFYWYRQILGQKVEFLVSFYNNEISEKSEIFDDQFSVERPDGSNFTLKIRSTKLEDSAMYFCASSEYSMYGYTFGSGTRLTVV.

The chain combines TRBV6-5 with TRBJ2-5; D might be TRBD1 (6 bases). The germline V gene encodes CDR1 MNHEY and CDR2 SVGAGI. V shed 0 bases and J shed 3 bases, with 11 bases lying between them. CDR3 size: 15 residues. In DNA form, the CDR3 reads TGTGCCAGCAGTTACTCTGGGACATCTAAAGAGACCCAGTACTTC. Translation: CASSYSGTSKETQYF.

The V gene is TRBV20-1, the J gene TRBJ2-7; tentative D call: TRBD1 (6 bases). CDR1 is DFQATT, CDR2 SNEGSKA, per germline (reference sequence). This CDR3 has 14 residues. Between the trimmed V and J ends, which lost 7 bases and 0 bases, there was a span of 16 bases. The CDR3, as DNA: TGCAGTGTCAAGACAGGTGCCAGCTCCTACGAGCAGTACTTC. The encoded protein is CSVKTGASSYEQYF.

V is TRBV7-9 and J is TRBJ1-4, with D possibly TRBD1 on 5 matching bases. V lost 2 bases to trimming and J lost 0 bases, with 13 bases between them. There are 17 residues in the CDR3. CDR1 is SEHNR, CDR2 FQNEAQ, per germline (reference sequence). CDR3 DNA sequence: TGTGCCAGCAGCTTAAGGGCAGGGACGGCAACTAATGAAAAACTGTTTTTT. Translation: CASSLRAGTATNEKLFF.

This clonotype has ten or more counts. The chain recombines TRBV18 with TRBJ1-2, with D possibly being TRBD1 (6 bases). Per the germline V gene, CDR1 is KGHSH and CDR2 is LQKENI. This CDR3 region has 16 residues. V gave up 2 bases and J gave up 2 bases, with 15 bases separating them. The CDR3 protein is CASSPVTTGDNYGYTF. The CDR3 region has the DNA TGTGCCAGCTCACCAGTTACGACAGGTGACAACTATGGCTACACCTTC.

The sample holds many counts of this clonotype. The genes are TRBV20-1 and TRBJ2-1; the D call may be TRBD1 or TRBD2 (7 bases each). Germline V gives CDR1 DFQATT, CDR2 SNEGSKA (reference sequence). The CDR3 consists of 15 residues. Trimming removed 6 bases at V and 2 bases at J, with 17 bases between. CDR3 nucleotides: TGCAGTGCGCGGCAGGGGGGGATCCCCTACAATGAGCAGTTCTTC. It is translated as CSARQGGIPYNEQFF.

There are many counts of this clonotype. V usage is TRBV11-2 and J usage is TRBJ2-5; D possibly uses TRBD1 or TRBD2 (5 bases each). The CDR3 runs to 18 residues. The ends were cut back, 3 bases at V and 0 bases at J, with 20 bases in the middle. The germline V gene has CDR1 SGHAT and CDR2 FQNNGV. CDR3 amino acids: CASSFRGFRAGNQETQYF. As DNA, the CDR3 is TGTGCCAGCAGCTTTAGGGGTTTTCGGGCGGGCAACCAAGAGACCCAGTACTTC.

This clonotype has a count of ten or more. V and J are TRBV6-5 and TRBJ2-7; 10 nucleotides align to TRBD2. J lost 7 bases, V lost 4 bases, and 13 bases had no gene match. CDR3 size: 16 residues. The germline gives CDR1 MNHEY, CDR2 SVGAGI. Here the CDR3 reads CASSSLLAGEWGEQYF. The CDR3 DNA is TGTGCCAGCAGTTCCCTCCTAGCGGGAGAATGGGGGGAGCAGTACTTC.